The entry below gives a single T cell receptor beta chain sequence along with its context. The antigen is unknown. This entry is derived from a study of T cells in localized non-small cell lung cancer. The data were produced by immunoSEQ multiplex PCR, yet TCRdb's version contains in-frame clones alone and is incomplete. This sample yields roughly 24,000 clones, of which 89% are seen a single time; 22% belongs to the top ten. Study-wide points: Highest T cell clonality was seen in uninvolved adjacent lung, surpassing that measured in tumor.

Here the sequenced sample was peripheral blood, taken before any cancer treatment. The clonotype comes from a man aged 35-69 years with stage I squamous cell lung carcinoma.

In nucleotides, the CDR3 is TGTGCCAGCAGTTACTCGGGATCTTCCTACGAGCAGTACTTC. As protein: CASSYSGSSYEQYF. The rearrangement uses TRBV6-5 and TRBJ2-7, with D unclear. In germline, CDR1 is MNHEY, CDR2 SVGAGI. This CDR3 is built from 14 residues. Trimming shortened V by 0 bases and J by 1 base, and 7 bases separated the two germline ends.